One T cell receptor beta chain is described in this entry. Its target is unknown. Produced via immunoSEQ multiplex PCR; TCRdb's table is partial and in-frame only. The profile shows 150,000 or so clones, 90% of them singletons. V lost 3 bases to trimming and J lost 4 bases, with 6 bases between them. The CDR3 runs 12 residues. The germline V gene has CDR1 SNHLY and CDR2 FYNNEI. These data are taken from a study of T cell responses to AZD1222 COVID-19 vaccine. Study-wide results and limits: Spike as a whole was targeted by vaccine-associated CD4 TCRs, dominant at 160-218 and 743-854. The donors showed a predominance of white British ancestry and of females, with possible underestimation of clonal diversity.

The material was peripheral blood, obtained on day 0 of AZD1222 vaccination. The receptor was derived from an adult in good health. The rearrangement links TRBV2 to TRBJ1-2; D gene unclear. The CDR3 bases are TGTGCCAGCAGTGATATGGCCTATGGCTACACCTTC. Encoded protein: CASSDMAYGYTF.